A single sample is the source of the 3 T cell receptor beta chains below, sequenced in a study of PD-1 blockade in mismatch repair-deficient tumors (dated by TCRdb to about 2017). The method behind the library was the immunoSEQ multiplex PCR assay. In its TCRdb copy, this immuneACCESS table keeps in-frame sequences only and misses some clones. Where compared with another copy, unresolved V genes explain less than half of these, and the others have no known cause. The sample data list 95,000 to 150,000 clones, and 70% to 90% of these were observed just once. The ten biggest clones cover about 13% of the sample. The sample here was peripheral blood, taken 44 weeks after starting pembrolizumab. All receptors derive from an adult with mismatch repair-deficient cancer.

This chain's CDR3 is CSARVRPFYTF. The CDR3 bases are TGCAGTGCTAGAGTCCGGCCTTTCTACACCTTC. The rearrangement joins TRBV20-1 to TRBJ1-2; no clear D gene. In germline, CDR1 is DFQATT, CDR2 SNEGSKA (reference sequence). Trimming took off 1 base at V and 10 bases at J, with 10 bases between the two ends. This CDR3 spans 11 amino acids.

The gene calls are TRBV5-4 and TRBJ2-2; D might be TRBD1 (6 bases). The V gene's germline CDR1 is SGHNT and CDR2 YYREEE (reference sequence). The CDR3 is 13 residues long. Trimming shortened V by 1 base and J by 5 bases, and 6 bases separated the two germline ends. CDR3 sequence reads: CASSLTGTGELFF. CDR3 bases: TGTGCCAGCAGCTTGACAGGGACCGGGGAGCTGTTTTTT. The complete variable domain, with remaining parts taken from reference TRBV5-4 and TRBJ2-2, reads ETGVTQSPTHLIKTRGQQVTLRCSSQSGHNTVSWYQQALGQGPQFIFQYYREEENGRGNFPPRFSGLQFPNYSSELNVNALELDDSALYLCASSLTGTGELFFGEGSRLTVL.

This clone was seen once. The chain couples TRBV9 to TRBJ1-2, with a possible D match to TRBD1 (6 bases). The ends were cut back, 2 bases at V and 7 bases at J, with 21 bases in the middle. Germline V gene lookup returns CDR1 SGDLS and CDR2 YYNGEE. The CDR3 length is 16 residues. CDR3 bases: TGTGCCAGCAGCGTGTTACCGGGACAAGGTAGTAGTGGCTACACCTTC. Its translation is CASSVLPGQGSSGYTF. Combining the CDR3 with reference TRBV9 and TRBJ1-2 gives the whole variable domain DSGVTQTPKHLITATGQRVTLRCSPRSGDLSVYWYQQSLDQGLQFLIQYYNGEERAKGNILERFSAQQFPDLHSELNLSSLELGDSALYFCASSVLPGQGSSGYTFGSGTRLTVV.